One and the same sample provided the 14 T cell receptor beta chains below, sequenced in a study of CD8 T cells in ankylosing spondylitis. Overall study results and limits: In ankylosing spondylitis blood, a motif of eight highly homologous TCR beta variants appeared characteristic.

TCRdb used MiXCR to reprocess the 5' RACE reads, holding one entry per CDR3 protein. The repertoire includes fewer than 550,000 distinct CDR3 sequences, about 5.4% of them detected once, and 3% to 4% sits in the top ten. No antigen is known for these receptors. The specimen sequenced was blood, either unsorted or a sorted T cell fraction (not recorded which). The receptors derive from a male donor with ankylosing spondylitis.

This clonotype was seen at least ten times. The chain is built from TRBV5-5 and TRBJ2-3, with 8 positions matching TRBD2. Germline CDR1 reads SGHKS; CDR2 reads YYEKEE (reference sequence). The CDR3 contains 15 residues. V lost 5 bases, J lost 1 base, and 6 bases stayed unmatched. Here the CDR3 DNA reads TGTGCCAGCAGGCCCGGGACTAGGGGCACAGATACGCAGTATTTT. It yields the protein CASRPGTRGTDTQYF.

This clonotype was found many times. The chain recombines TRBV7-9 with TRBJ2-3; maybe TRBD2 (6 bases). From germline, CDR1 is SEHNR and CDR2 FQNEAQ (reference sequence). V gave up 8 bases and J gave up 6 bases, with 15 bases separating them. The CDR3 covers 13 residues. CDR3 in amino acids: CASGGTSRDTQYF. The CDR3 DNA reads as TGTGCCAGCGGGGGGACTTCTCGGGATACGCAGTATTTT.

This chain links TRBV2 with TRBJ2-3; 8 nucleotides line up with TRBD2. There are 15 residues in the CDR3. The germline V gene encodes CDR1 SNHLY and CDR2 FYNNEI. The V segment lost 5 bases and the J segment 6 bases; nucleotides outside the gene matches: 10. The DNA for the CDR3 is TGTGCCAGCAGTCTACAGCGGGAGATCGGGGATACGCAGTATTTT. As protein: CASSLQREIGDTQYF.

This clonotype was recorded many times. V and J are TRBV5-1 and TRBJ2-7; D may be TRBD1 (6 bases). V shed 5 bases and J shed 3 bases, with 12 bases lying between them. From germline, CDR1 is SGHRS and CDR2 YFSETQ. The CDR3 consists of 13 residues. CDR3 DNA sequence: TGCGCCAGCAGTACGGACAGTGTCTACGAGCAGTACTTC. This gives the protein CASSTDSVYEQYF.

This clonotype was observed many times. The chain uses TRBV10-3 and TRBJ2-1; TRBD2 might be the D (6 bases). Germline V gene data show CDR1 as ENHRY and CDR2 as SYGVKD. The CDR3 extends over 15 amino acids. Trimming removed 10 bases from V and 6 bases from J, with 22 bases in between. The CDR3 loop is CATALVRERSNEQFF. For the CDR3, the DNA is TGTGCCACCGCACTAGTCCGGGAGCGTAGCAATGAGCAGTTCTTC.

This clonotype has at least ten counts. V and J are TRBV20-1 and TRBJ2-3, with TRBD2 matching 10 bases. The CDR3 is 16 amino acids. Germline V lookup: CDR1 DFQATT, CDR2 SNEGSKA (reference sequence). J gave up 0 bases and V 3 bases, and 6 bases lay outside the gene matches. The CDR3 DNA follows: TGCAGTGCTAGCGGACTAGCGGAAACTAGCACAGATACGCAGTATTTT. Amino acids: CSASGLAETSTDTQYF.

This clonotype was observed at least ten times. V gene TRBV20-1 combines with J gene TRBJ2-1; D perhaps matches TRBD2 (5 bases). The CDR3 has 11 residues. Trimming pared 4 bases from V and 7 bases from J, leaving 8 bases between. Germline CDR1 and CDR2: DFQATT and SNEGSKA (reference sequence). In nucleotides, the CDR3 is TGCAGTGCTAAGAGGAGGAATGAGCAGTTCTTC. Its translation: CSAKRRNEQFF.

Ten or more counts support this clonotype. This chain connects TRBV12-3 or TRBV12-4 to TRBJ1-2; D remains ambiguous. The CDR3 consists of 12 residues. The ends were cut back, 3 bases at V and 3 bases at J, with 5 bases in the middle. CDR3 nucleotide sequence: TGTGCCAGCAGTTTCGTTGACTATGGCTACACCTTC. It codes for CASSFVDYGYTF.

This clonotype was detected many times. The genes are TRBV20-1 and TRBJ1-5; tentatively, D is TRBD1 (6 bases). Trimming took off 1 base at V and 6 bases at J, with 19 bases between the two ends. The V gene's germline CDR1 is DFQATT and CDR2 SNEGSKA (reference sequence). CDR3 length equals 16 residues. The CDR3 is CSARGVEGGFGQPQHF. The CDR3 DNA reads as TGCAGTGCTAGAGGAGTTGAGGGGGGCTTTGGTCAGCCCCAGCATTTT.

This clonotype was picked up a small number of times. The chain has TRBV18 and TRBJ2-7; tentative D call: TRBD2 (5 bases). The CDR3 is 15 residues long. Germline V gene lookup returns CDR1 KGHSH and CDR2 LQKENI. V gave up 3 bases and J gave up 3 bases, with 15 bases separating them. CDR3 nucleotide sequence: TGTGCCAGCTCACCGACGGCTAGCTGGGACTACGAGCAGTACTTC. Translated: CASSPTASWDYEQYF.

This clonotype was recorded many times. The DNA of the CDR3 is TGTGCCAGCAGTCCGGTAGGGTTTTCCTATAATTCACCCCTCCACTTT. Its protein is CASSPVGFSYNSPLHF. The J gene is TRBJ1-6, the V gene TRBV28; D remains ambiguous. This CDR3 spans 16 amino acids. Germline-derived CDR1 and CDR2 are MDHEN and SYDVKM. The V and J ends lost 5 bases and 1 base respectively, with 12 bases between them.

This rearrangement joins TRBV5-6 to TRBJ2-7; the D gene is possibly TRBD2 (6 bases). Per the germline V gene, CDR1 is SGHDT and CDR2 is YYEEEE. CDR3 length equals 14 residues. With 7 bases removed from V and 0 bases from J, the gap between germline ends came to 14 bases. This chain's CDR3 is CASHSGFGSYEQYF. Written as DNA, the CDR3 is TGTGCCAGCCACAGCGGGTTCGGCTCCTACGAGCAGTACTTC.

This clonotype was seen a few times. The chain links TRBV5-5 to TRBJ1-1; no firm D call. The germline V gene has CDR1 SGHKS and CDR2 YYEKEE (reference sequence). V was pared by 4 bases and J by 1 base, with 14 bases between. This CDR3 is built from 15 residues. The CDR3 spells CASSIPPTPNTEAFF. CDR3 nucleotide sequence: TGTGCCAGCAGCATACCCCCTACCCCGAACACTGAAGCTTTCTTT.

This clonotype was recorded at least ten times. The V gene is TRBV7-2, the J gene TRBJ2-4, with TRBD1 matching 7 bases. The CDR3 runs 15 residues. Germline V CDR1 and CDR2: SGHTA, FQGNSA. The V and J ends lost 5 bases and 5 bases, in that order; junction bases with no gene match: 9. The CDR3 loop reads CASSTKTGNQNIQYF. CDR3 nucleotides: TGTGCCAGCAGCACGAAGACAGGGAACCAAAACATTCAGTACTTC. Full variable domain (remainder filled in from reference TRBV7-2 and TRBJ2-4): GAGVSQSPSNKVTEKGKDVELRCDPISGHTALYWYRQSLGQGLEFLIYFQGNSAPDKSGLPSDRFSAERTGGSVSTLTIQRTQQEDSAVYLCASSTKTGNQNIQYFGAGTRLSVL.